The clone carrying this T cell receptor beta chain was counted only a few times. Its specificity is not known. This CDR3 is 15 amino acids long. V lost 3 bases, J lost 3 bases, and 15 bases lay in between. Looked up from germline, CDR1 is MNHEY and CDR2 is SMNVEV (reference sequence). Libraries were made from TCR beta cDNA, and they carried unique molecular identifiers. With roughly 1 to 11 million T cells as the source, 540,000 or so cDNA molecules resulted. In TCRdb, the PCR reads were re-called with MiXCR into one record per CDR3 protein. The data contain some 690,000 distinct CDR3 sequences, just under 30% of them singletons. The data stem from a study of post-analysis software for immune sequencing data. Across the study: Secondary progressive, relapsing-remitting and progressive-relapsing multiple sclerosis were among the included disease courses. Broader study findings: Controls showed significantly higher normalized Chao1 diversity than did multiple sclerosis patients. When patients were compared with controls, about 5 TRBV segments were more frequent, TRBV5-6, TRBV5-1 and TRBV20-1 among them. Samples sharing a preparation batch grouped tightly together when assessed by F measure.

This sequence was found in a girl between 5 and 17 years old with multiple sclerosis. This sequence joins TRBV27 and TRBJ2-7, with D unresolved. The specimen sequenced was blood. The CDR3: CASSFLWRPFYEQYF. CDR3 in DNA: TGTGCCAGCAGTTTTTTATGGCGCCCCTTCTACGAGCAGTACTTC.